This T cell receptor (beta chain) was recorded in a study of beta chain features in type 1 diabetes. The ends were cut back, 1 base at V and 5 bases at J, with 8 bases in the middle. Germline CDR1 is SGHNT and CDR2 is YENEEA. This CDR3 has 13 residues. This clone occurred a few times. The isolated RNA, all of it, was reverse transcribed, so expressed TCRB transcripts were what got sequenced. Using immunoSEQ multiplex PCR, the repertoire was profiled, and TCRdb retains in-frame clones only, with some absent. This sample has 250,000 to 300,000 clones, with 8% found just once. The source material was central memory CD4+ T cells from blood. This chain uses TRBV11-3 with TRBJ1-1, with D uncertain. The origin of this receptor is a woman younger than 30 in good health. CDR3 sequence: CASSLGLGTEAFF. For the CDR3, the DNA is TGTGCCAGCAGCTTAGGTTTGGGAACTGAAGCTTTCTTT.